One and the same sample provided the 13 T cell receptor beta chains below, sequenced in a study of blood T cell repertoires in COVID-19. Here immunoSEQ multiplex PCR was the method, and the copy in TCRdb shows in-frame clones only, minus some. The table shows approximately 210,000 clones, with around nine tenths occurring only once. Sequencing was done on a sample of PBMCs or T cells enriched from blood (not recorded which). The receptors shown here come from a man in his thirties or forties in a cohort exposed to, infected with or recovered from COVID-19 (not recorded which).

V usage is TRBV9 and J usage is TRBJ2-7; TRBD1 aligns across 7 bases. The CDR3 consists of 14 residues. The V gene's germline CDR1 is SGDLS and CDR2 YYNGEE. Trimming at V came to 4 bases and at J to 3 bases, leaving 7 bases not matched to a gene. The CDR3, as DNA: TGTGCCAGCAGCCCGAAGGACAGGTTCTACGAGCAGTACTTC. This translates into CASSPKDRFYEQYF.

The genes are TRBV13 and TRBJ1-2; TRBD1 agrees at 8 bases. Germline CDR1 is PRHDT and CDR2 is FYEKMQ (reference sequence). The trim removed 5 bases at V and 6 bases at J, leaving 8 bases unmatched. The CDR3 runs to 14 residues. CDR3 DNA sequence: TGTGCCAGCAGCCCGAACAGGGGGACCCATGGCTACACCTTC. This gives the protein CASSPNRGTHGYTF. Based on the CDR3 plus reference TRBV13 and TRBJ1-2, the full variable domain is AAGVIQSPRHLIKEKRETATLKCYPIPRHDTVYWYQQGPGQDPQFLISFYEKMQSDKGSIPDRFSAQQFSDYHSELNMSSLELGDSALYFCASSPNRGTHGYTFGSGTRLTVV.

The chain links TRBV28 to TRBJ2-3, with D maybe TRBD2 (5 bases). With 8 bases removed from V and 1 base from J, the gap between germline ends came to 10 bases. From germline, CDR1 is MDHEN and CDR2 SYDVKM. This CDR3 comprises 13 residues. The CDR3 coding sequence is TGTGCCAGCGGAGGTGGTGGCACAGATACGCAGTATTTT. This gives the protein CASGGGGTDTQYF.

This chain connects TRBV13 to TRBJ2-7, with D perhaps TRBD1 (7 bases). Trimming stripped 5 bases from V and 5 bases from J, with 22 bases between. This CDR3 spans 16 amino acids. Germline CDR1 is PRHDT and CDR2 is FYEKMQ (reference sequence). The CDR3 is CASSEPTTGEVDEQYF. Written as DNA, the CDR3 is TGTGCCAGCAGCGAACCAACAACAGGGGAGGTCGACGAGCAGTACTTC.

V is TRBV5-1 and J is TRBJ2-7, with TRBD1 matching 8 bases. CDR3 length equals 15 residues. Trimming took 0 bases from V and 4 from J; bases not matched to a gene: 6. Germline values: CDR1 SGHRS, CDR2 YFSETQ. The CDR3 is CASSLAGTGQYEQYF. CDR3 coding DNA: TGCGCCAGCAGCTTGGCAGGGACAGGACAATACGAGCAGTACTTC.

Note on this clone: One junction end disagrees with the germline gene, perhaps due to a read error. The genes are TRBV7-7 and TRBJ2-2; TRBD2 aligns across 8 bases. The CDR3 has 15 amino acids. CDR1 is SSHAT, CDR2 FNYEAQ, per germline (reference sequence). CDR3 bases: TGTGCTAGCAGCCCAAGTAGCGGGATCACCGGGGAGCTGTTTTTT. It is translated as CASSPSSGITGELFF.

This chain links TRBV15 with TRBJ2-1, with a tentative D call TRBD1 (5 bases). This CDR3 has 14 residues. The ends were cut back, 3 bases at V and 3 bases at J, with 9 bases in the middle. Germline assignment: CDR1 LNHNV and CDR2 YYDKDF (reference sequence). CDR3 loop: CATSSRDDYNEQFF. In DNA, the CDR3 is TGTGCCACCAGCAGCAGGGATGACTACAATGAGCAGTTCTTC.

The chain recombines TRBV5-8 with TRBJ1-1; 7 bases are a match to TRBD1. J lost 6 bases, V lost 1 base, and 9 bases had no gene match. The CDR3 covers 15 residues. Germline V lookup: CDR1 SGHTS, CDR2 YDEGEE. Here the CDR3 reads CASSLLYRGSPEAFF. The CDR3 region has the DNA TGTGCCAGCAGCTTGCTTTACAGGGGCTCCCCTGAAGCTTTCTTT.

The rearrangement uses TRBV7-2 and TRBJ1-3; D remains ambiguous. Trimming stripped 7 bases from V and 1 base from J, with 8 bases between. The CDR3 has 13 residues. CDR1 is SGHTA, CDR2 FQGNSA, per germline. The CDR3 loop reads CASTPPSGNTIYF. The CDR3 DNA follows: TGTGCCAGCACCCCCCCTTCTGGAAACACCATATATTTT. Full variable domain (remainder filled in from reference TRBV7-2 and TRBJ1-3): GAGVSQSPSNKVTEKGKDVELRCDPISGHTALYWYRQSLGQGLEFLIYFQGNSAPDKSGLPSDRFSAERTGGSVSTLTIQRTQQEDSAVYLCASTPPSGNTIYFGEGSWLTVV.

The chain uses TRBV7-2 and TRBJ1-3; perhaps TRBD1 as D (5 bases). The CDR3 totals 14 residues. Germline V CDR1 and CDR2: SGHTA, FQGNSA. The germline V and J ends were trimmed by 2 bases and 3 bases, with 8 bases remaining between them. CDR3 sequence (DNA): TGTGCCAGCAGCTTAACGGGGGGTGGAAACACCATATATTTT. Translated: CASSLTGGGNTIYF.

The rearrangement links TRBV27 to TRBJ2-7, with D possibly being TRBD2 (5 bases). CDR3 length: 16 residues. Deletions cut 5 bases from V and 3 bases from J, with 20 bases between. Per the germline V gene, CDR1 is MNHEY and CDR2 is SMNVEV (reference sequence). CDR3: CASSSVRRFAGYEQYF. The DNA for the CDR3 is TGTGCCAGCAGTAGTGTACGACGTTTCGCGGGCTACGAGCAGTACTTC.

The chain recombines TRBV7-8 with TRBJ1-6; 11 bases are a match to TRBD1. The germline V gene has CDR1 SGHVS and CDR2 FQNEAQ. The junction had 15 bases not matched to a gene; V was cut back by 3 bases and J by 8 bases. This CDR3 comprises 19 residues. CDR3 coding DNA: TGTGCCAGCAGCTTCCAATGGGGGCTACCGGGACAGGGGGATTCACCCCTCCACTTT. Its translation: CASSFQWGLPGQGDSPLHF.

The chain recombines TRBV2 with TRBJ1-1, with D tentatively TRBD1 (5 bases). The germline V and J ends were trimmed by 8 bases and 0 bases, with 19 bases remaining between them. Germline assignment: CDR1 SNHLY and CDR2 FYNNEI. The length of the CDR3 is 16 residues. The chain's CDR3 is CASCPPVRGMNTEAFF. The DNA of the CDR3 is TGTGCCAGCTGCCCTCCGGTTCGGGGGATGAACACTGAAGCTTTCTTT. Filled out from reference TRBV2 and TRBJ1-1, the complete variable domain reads EPEVTQTPSHQVTQMGQEVILRCVPISNHLYFYWYRQILGQKVEFLVSFYNNEISEKSEIFDDQFSVERPDGSNFTLKIRSTKLEDSAMYFCASCPPVRGMNTEAFFGQGTRLTVV.